Listed below are T cell receptor beta chains from one sample, sequenced in a study of T cells expressing NK-cell markers. Reprocessing the 5' RACE reads, TCRdb reports a single entry for every CDR3 protein and omits DNA. This table holds 400,000 or so distinct CDR3 sequences. The sequenced material came from blood T cells: a sorted CD56 or NKG2C T cell subset, CD4+ or CD8+ T cells, or bulk PBMC T cells (not recorded which). These receptors were obtained from a woman aged 45-59 years in good health. CDR3s include the opening cysteine and the closing phenylalanine or tryptophan. The order of the fields is V gene, J gene, CDR3 protein.

>TRBV2|TRBJ2-2
CASRPTPVGTGELFF
>TRBV4-1|TRBJ1-6
CASRPPLGNSPLHF
>TRBV7-7|TRBJ2-1
CASSSGLARNEQFF
>TRBV6-5|TRBJ2-7
CASSYSRVWAEQYF
>TRBV5-1|TRBJ2-1
CASNMGKDEQFF
>TRBV3-1|TRBJ2-3
CASSQSAGGPTDTQYF
>TRBV5-1|TRBJ1-1
CASSFGRAGNTEAFF
>TRBV24-1|TRBJ2-5
CATSDLPLGAYQETQYF
>TRBV13|TRBJ2-7
CASSLRRGADLPYEQYF
>TRBV4-1|TRBJ1-5
CASSQDPGQNSNQPQHF
>TRBV5-1|TRBJ2-1
CASSLGRLAIYNEQFF
>TRBV3-1|TRBJ2-2
CASSQDRDRELFF
>TRBV6-2/TRBV6-3|TRBJ2-7
CASSYRPGGDYEQYF
>TRBV20-1|TRBJ2-5
CSARLWSSKQETQYF
>TRBV24-1|TRBJ2-2
CATSEAGGAGELFF
>TRBV11-2|TRBJ2-2
CASSSTAATTGELFF
>TRBV7-8|TRBJ2-7
CASSLKPQYEQYF
>TRBV4-1|TRBJ2-7
CASSQDMTSGRLYEQYF
>TRBV29-1|TRBJ2-3
CSVAPPTRTFADTQYF
>TRBV6-1|TRBJ2-4
CASGGGIDKNIQYF
>TRBV11-2|TRBJ2-2
CASSLITTAGELFF
>TRBV27|TRBJ2-1
CASSFSGLYGNEQFF
>TRBV12-3/TRBV12-4|TRBJ2-1
CASSFSSGVENEQFF
>TRBV12-3/TRBV12-4|TRBJ2-1
CASSFGLAGVVEQFF
>TRBV15|TRBJ2-1
CATESGWSSYNEQFF
>TRBV5-1|TRBJ2-1
CASSPGGIVAGRYNEQFF
>TRBV5-1|TRBJ1-2
CASSLGQGVYGYTF
>TRBV29-1|TRBJ1-1
CSVTGGMNTEAFF
>TRBV12-3/TRBV12-4|TRBJ2-5
CASSWGGVLETQYF
>TRBV5-1|TRBJ2-1
CASSMGALAGGPPYNEQFF
>TRBV28|TRBJ2-1
CASSFTSGPYNEQFF
>TRBV24-1|TRBJ2-1
CATSSAGGYNEQFF
>TRBV11-2|TRBJ2-5
CASTPGPSGETQYF
>TRBV29-1|TRBJ2-1
CSVEVGWGQFF
>TRBV2|TRBJ2-2
CASRLALGELFF
>TRBV10-3|TRBJ2-3
CAISEGGTDTQYF
>TRBV7-2|TRBJ1-1
CASSLTGSWGTEAFF
>TRBV19|TRBJ2-7
CASSEGLLTGEQYF
>TRBV27|TRBJ2-1
CASSLGGSFYNEQFF
>TRBV5-1|TRBJ2-2
CASSLASGAASNTGELFF
>TRBV7-6|TRBJ2-3
CASSLPTGIGRDTQYF